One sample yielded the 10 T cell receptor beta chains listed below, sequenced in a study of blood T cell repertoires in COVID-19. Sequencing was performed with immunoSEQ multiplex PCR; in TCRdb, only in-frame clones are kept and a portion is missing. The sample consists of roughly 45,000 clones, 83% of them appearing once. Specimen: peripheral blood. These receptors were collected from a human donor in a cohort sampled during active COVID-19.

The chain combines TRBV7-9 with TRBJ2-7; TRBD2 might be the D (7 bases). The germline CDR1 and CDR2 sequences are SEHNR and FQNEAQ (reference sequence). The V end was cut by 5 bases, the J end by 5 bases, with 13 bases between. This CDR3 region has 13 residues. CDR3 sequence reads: CASSKGGVHEQYF. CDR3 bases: TGTGCCAGCAGCAAAGGGGGGGTTCACGAGCAGTACTTC.

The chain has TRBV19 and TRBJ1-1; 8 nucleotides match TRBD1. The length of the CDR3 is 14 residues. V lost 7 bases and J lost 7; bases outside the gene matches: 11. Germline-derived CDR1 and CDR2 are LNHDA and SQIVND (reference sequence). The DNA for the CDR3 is TGTGCCAGTAATTTTAACAGGGGGACGGATGAAGCTTTCTTT. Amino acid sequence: CASNFNRGTDEAFF.

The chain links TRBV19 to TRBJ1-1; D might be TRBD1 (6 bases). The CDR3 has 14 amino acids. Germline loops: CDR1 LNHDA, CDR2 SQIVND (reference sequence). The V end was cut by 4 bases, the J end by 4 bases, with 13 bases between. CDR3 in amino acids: CASSRTQGPTEAFF. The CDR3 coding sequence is TGTGCCAGTAGTAGGACACAGGGACCCACTGAAGCTTTCTTT.

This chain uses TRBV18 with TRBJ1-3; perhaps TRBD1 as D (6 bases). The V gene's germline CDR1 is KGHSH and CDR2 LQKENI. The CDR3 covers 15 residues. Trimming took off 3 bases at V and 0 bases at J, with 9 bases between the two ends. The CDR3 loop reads CASSPDRSSGNTIYF. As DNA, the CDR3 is TGTGCCAGCTCACCCGACAGGAGCTCTGGAAACACCATATATTTT. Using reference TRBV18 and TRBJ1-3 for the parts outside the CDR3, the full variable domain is NAGVMQNPRHLVRRRGQEARLRCSPMKGHSHVYWYRQLPEEGLKFMVYLQKENIIDESGMPKERFSAEFPKEGPSILRIQQVVRGDSAAYFCASSPDRSSGNTIYFGEGSWLTVV.

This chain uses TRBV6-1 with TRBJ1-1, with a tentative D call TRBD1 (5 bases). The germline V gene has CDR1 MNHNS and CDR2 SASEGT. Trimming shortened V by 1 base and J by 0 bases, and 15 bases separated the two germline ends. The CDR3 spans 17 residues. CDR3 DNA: TGTGCCAGCAGTGAAGTCAGGGTATTCACAATGAACACTGAAGCTTTCTTT. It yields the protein CASSEVRVFTMNTEAFF.

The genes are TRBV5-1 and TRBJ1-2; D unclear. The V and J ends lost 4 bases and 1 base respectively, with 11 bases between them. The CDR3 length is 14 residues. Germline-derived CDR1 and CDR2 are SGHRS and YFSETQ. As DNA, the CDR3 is TGCGCCAGCAGCCCGGCCGGGGATAACTATGGCTACACCTTC. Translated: CASSPAGDNYGYTF.

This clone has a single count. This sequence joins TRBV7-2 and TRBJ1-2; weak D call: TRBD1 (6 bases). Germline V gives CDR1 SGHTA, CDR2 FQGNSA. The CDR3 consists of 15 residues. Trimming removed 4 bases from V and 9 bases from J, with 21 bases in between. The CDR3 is CASSSTTGMRGSYTF. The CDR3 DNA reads TGTGCCAGCAGCTCGACTACAGGGATGAGGGGAAGCTACACCTTC.

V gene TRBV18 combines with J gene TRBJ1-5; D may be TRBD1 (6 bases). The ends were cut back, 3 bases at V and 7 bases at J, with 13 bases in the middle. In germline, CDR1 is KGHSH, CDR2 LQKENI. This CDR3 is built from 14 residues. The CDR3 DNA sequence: TGTGCCAGCTCACCTACGGACAGCACCCAGCCCCAGCATTTT. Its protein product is CASSPTDSTQPQHF.

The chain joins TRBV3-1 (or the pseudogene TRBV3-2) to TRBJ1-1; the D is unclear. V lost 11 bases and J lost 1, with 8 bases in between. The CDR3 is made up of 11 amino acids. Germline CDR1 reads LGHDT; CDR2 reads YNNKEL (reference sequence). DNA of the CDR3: TGTGCCGTCAGACAGAACACTGAAGCTTTCTTT. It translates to CAVRQNTEAFF.

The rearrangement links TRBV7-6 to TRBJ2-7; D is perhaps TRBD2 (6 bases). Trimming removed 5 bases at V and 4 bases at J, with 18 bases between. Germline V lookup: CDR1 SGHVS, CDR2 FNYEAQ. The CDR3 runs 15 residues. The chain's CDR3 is CASSNTGLTDYEQYF. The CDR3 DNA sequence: TGTGCCAGCAGCAATACGGGACTGACTGATTACGAGCAGTACTTC.